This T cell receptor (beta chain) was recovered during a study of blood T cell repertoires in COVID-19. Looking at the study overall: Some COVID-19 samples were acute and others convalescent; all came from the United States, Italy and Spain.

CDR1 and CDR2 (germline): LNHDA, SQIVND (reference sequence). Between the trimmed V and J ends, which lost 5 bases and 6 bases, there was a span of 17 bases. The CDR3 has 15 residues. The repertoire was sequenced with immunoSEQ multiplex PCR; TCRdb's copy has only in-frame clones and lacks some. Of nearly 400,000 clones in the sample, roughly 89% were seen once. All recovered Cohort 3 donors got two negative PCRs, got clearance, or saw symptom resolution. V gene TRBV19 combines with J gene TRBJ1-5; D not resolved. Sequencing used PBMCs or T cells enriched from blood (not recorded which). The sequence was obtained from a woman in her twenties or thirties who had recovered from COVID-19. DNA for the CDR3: TGTGCCAGTAGTCCCCTCGGTGCGGGCGGTCAGCCCCAGCATTTT. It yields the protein CASSPLGAGGQPQHF.